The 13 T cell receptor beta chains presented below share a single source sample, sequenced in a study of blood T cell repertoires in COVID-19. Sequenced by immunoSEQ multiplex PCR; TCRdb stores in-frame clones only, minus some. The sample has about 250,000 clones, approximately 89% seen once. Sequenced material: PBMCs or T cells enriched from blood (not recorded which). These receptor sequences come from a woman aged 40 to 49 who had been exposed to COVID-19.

The CDR3 sequence: CATSDRAAGGEKLFF. The CDR3 DNA reads TGTGCCACCAGTGATCGCGCGGCAGGCGGGGAAAAACTGTTTTTT. This sequence joins TRBV24-1 and TRBJ1-4; D gene uncertain. Trimming took off 3 bases at V and 8 bases at J, with 15 bases between the two ends. CDR3 length: 15 amino acids. Per the germline V gene, CDR1 is KGHDR and CDR2 is SFDVKD.

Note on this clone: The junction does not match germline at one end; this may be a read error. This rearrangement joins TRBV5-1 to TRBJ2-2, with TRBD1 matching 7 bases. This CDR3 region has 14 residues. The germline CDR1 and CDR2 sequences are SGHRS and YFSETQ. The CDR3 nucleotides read TGTGCCAGCAGCACCGACAGGGCCTTCGGGGAGCTGTTTTTT. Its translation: CASSTDRAFGELFF.

The CDR3 protein is CASSQDWARGITRNSPLHF. CDR3 bases: TGTGCCAGCAGCCAAGATTGGGCCAGGGGCATTACTCGTAATTCACCCCTCCACTTT. The chain is built from TRBV14 and TRBJ1-6, with D possibly being TRBD1 (6 bases). CDR1 and CDR2 from the germline V gene are SGHDN and FVKESK. The length of the CDR3 is 19 residues. V was cut by 0 bases and J by 6 bases, with 21 bases left in between.

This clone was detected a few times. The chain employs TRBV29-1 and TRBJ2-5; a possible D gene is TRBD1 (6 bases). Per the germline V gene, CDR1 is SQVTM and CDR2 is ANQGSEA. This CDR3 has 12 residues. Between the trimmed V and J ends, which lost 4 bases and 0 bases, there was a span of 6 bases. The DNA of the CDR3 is TGCAGCGTTGGGACAGACCAAGAGACCCAGTACTTC. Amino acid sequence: CSVGTDQETQYF. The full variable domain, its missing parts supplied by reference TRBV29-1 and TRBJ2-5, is SAVISQKPSRDICQRGTSLTIQCQVDSQVTMMFWYRQQPGQSLTLIATANQGSEATYESGFVIDKFPISRPNLTFSTLTVSNMSPEDSSIYLCSVGTDQETQYFGPGTRLLVL.

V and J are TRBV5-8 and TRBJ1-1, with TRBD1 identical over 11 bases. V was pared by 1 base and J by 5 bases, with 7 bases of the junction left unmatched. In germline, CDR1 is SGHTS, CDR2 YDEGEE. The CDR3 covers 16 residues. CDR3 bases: TGTGCCAGCAGCTTGTGGACAGGGGGCGGCAAGACTGAAGCTTTCTTT. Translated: CASSLWTGGGKTEAFF.

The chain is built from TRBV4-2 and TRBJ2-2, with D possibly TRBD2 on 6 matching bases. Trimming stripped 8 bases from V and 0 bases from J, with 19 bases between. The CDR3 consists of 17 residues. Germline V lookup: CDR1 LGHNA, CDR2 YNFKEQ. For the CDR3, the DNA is TGTGCCAGCGCCATGGGGACTCGCCCACCGAACACCGGGGAGCTGTTTTTT. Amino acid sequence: CASAMGTRPPNTGELFF.

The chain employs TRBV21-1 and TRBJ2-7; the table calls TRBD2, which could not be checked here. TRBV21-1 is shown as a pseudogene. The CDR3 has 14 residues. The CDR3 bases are TGTGCCAGCAGCCGAGCCCCCCTTTCCTACGAGCAGTACGTC. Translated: CASSRAPLSYEQYV.

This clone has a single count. This chain's CDR3 is CASSLGGFTEAFF. CDR3 bases: TGTGCCAGCAGTTTAGGGGGATTCACTGAAGCTTTCTTT. The V gene is TRBV6-5, the J gene TRBJ1-1; a weak D match, TRBD1 (6 bases). V was cut by 4 bases and J by 4 bases, with 10 bases left in between. Germline V CDR1 and CDR2: MNHEY, SVGAGI. The CDR3 has 13 amino acids.

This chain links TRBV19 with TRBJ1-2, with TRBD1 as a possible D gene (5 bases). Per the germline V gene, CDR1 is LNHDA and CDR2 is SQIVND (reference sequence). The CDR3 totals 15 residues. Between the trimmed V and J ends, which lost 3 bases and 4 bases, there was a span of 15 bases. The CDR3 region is CASSIGGASSYGYTF. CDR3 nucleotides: TGTGCCAGTAGTATTGGAGGGGCGTCCAGCTATGGCTACACCTTC. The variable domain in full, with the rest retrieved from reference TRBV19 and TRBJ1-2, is DGGITQSPKYLFRKEGQNVTLSCEQNLNHDAMYWYRQDPGQGLRLIYYSQIVNDFQKGDIAEGYSVSREKKESFPLTVTSAQKNPTAFYLCASSIGGASSYGYTFGSGTRLTVV.

CDR3 amino acids: CAISGASGSYEQYF. As DNA, the CDR3 is TGTGCCATCAGTGGTGCTAGCGGATCCTACGAGCAGTACTTC. The chain uses TRBV10-3 and TRBJ2-7; 7 bases map to TRBD2. This CDR3 has 14 residues. V lost 4 bases and J lost 1; bases outside the gene matches: 4. Per germline, CDR1 ENHRY and CDR2 SYGVKD.

The CDR3, as DNA: TGTGCCAGCAGCTTCGGACAGGGGGGGAACGAAAAACTGTTTTTT. Translating gives CASSFGQGGNEKLFF. The genes are TRBV9 and TRBJ1-4; 10 nucleotides line up with TRBD1. CDR1 SGDLS and CDR2 YYNGEE come from the germline V gene. There are 15 residues in the CDR3. V trimming: 4 bases; J trimming: 8 bases; junction bases outside the gene matches: 8.

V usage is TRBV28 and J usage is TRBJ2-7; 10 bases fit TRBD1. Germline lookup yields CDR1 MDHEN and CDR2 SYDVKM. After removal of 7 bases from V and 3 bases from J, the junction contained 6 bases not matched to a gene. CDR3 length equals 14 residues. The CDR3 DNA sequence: TGTGCCAGCACCATCGGACAGGGGGTCTACGAGCAGTACTTC. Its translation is CASTIGQGVYEQYF. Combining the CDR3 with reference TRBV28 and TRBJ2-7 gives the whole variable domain DVKVTQSSRYLVKRTGEKVFLECVQDMDHENMFWYRQDPGLGLRLIYFSYDVKMKEKGDIPEGYSVSREKKERFSLILESASTNQTSMYLCASTIGQGVYEQYFGPGTRLTVT.

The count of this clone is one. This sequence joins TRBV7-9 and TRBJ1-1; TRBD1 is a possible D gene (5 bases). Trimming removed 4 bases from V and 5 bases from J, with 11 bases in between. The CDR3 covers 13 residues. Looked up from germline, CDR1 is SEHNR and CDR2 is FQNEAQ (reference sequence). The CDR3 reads CASSSGYLTEAFF. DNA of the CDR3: TGTGCCAGCAGCTCAGGGTATTTGACTGAAGCTTTCTTT.